These T cell receptor beta chains were read from a single sample in a study of T cells after yellow fever vaccination. TCRdb passed the 5' RACE reads through MiXCR, listing each CDR3 protein once. The sample gives just under 600,000 distinct CDR3 sequences, about 13% of which show up once; roughly 13% is in the top ten. Material: PBMCs, obtained on the day of the yellow fever booster vaccination. These receptors all come from a man aged 25-40 years who received the YFV17D yellow fever vaccine. Each CDR3 is given with its conserved first and last residue. The order of the fields is V gene, D gene, J gene, clone size, CDR3 DNA, CDR3 protein. The D gene is left open where the match is weak. Part of the rows lack a size; the others show once, few, many or a class for expanded clones.

v_call: TRBV5-1
d_call: -
j_call: TRBJ2-2
clone_size: few
cdr3_nt: TGCGCCAGCAGCTCCAACAGGGTAAACACCGGGGAGCTGTTTTTT
cdr3_aa: CASSSNRVNTGELFF

v_call: TRBV2
d_call: TRBD2
j_call: TRBJ2-7
clone_size: -
cdr3_nt: TGTGCCAGCAGTGACGGAGCGGGAGCCTACGAGCAGTACTTC
cdr3_aa: CASSDGAGAYEQYF

v_call: TRBV11-2
d_call: -
j_call: TRBJ1-4
clone_size: -
cdr3_nt: TGTGCCAGCAGCTTAAGAGGGGGGTTCAAACAGAGGACTGAAAAACTGTTTTTT
cdr3_aa: CASSLRGGFKQRTEKLFF

v_call: TRBV2
d_call: -
j_call: TRBJ2-1
clone_size: few
cdr3_nt: TGTGCCAGCAGTGATGACTACAATGAGCAGTTCTTC
cdr3_aa: CASSDDYNEQFF

v_call: TRBV6-5
d_call: -
j_call: TRBJ2-7
clone_size: few
cdr3_nt: TGTGCCAGCAGTTACGTCGACACTCAGTACGAGCAGTACTTC
cdr3_aa: CASSYVDTQYEQYF

v_call: TRBV15
d_call: -
j_call: TRBJ2-2
clone_size: -
cdr3_nt: TGTGCCACCAGCAGAGACCGGGGCCGGGACATCACGACCGGGGAGCTGTTTTTT
cdr3_aa: CATSRDRGRDITTGELFF

v_call: TRBV5-1
d_call: TRBD2
j_call: TRBJ2-3
clone_size: -
cdr3_nt: TGCGCCAGCAGCTTCGGCGGGAGGGCCACAGATACGCAGTATTTT
cdr3_aa: CASSFGGRATDTQYF

v_call: TRBV5-4
d_call: -
j_call: TRBJ1-1
clone_size: -
cdr3_nt: TGTGCCAGCGAAGGGAACACTGAAGCTTTCTTT
cdr3_aa: CASEGNTEAFF

v_call: TRBV9
d_call: TRBD1
j_call: TRBJ2-4
clone_size: -
cdr3_nt: TGTGCCAGCAGCGGGGGACAGAAAAACATTCAGTACTTC
cdr3_aa: CASSGGQKNIQYF

v_call: TRBV12-3/TRBV12-4
d_call: -
j_call: TRBJ2-1
clone_size: -
cdr3_nt: TGTGCCAGCAGTCGACCGGGGCTAGCGAACAATGAGCAGTTCTTC
cdr3_aa: CASSRPGLANNEQFF

v_call: TRBV20-1
d_call: -
j_call: TRBJ1-1
clone_size: few
cdr3_nt: TGCAGTGCTCGGGACGGCCAAGCGAACACTGAAGCTTTCTTT
cdr3_aa: CSARDGQANTEAFF

v_call: TRBV12-3/TRBV12-4
d_call: -
j_call: TRBJ2-3
clone_size: -
cdr3_nt: TGTGCCAGCAGTTTAGCAGGCAGAGCTAGCACAGATACGCAGTATTTT
cdr3_aa: CASSLAGRASTDTQYF

v_call: TRBV11-2
d_call: TRBD1
j_call: TRBJ1-2
clone_size: -
cdr3_nt: TGTGCCAGCAGCGCCGTGGACAGGGGATATGGCTACACCTTC
cdr3_aa: CASSAVDRGYGYTF

v_call: TRBV5-1
d_call: -
j_call: TRBJ2-7
clone_size: few
cdr3_nt: TGCGCCAGCAACCCACAGGGAAGGGCCTACGAGCAGTACTTC
cdr3_aa: CASNPQGRAYEQYF

v_call: TRBV2
d_call: -
j_call: TRBJ2-2
clone_size: few
cdr3_nt: TGTGCCAGCGAGAAGCCTTTAACCGGGGAGCTGTTTTTT
cdr3_aa: CASEKPLTGELFF

v_call: TRBV5-1
d_call: TRBD1
j_call: TRBJ2-1
clone_size: few
cdr3_nt: TGCGCCAGCAGCCTCGGAACAGGGGGCTCTCTGAGCTCCTACAATGAGCAGTTCTTC
cdr3_aa: CASSLGTGGSLSSYNEQFF

v_call: TRBV28
d_call: TRBD1
j_call: TRBJ2-1
clone_size: -
cdr3_nt: TGTGCCAGCTACACAGGGGCCTTCTACAATGAGCAGTTCTTC
cdr3_aa: CASYTGAFYNEQFF

v_call: TRBV6-2/TRBV6-3
d_call: -
j_call: TRBJ2-4
clone_size: -
cdr3_nt: TGTGCCAGCAGTTATACAGGTGGCAAAAACATTCAGTACTTC
cdr3_aa: CASSYTGGKNIQYF

v_call: TRBV2
d_call: -
j_call: TRBJ2-6
clone_size: few
cdr3_nt: TGTGCCAGCAGCCCAAGGTTGTCCCCCTCTGGGGCCAACGTCCTGACTTTC
cdr3_aa: CASSPRLSPSGANVLTF

v_call: TRBV27
d_call: -
j_call: TRBJ1-1
clone_size: -
cdr3_nt: TGTGCCAGCAGTACACGACAGACAGAGTGGACTGAAGCTTTCTTT
cdr3_aa: CASSTRQTEWTEAFF

v_call: TRBV20-1
d_call: -
j_call: TRBJ2-5
clone_size: -
cdr3_nt: TGCAGTGCTAAAGATGGGGGAGGCACGCGGGAGACCCAGTACTTC
cdr3_aa: CSAKDGGGTRETQYF

v_call: TRBV30
d_call: -
j_call: TRBJ2-7
clone_size: once
cdr3_nt: TGTGCCTGGAGTGGGAGGGCCGAGCAGTACTTC
cdr3_aa: CAWSGRAEQYF

v_call: TRBV6-2/TRBV6-3
d_call: -
j_call: TRBJ1-5
clone_size: -
cdr3_nt: TGTGCCAGCAATAGACGGACCTATAGCAATCAGCCCCAGCATTTT
cdr3_aa: CASNRRTYSNQPQHF

v_call: TRBV25-1
d_call: TRBD1
j_call: TRBJ2-2
clone_size: few
cdr3_nt: TGTGCCAGCAGGAATCAGCCGGGACAGGGTCACACCGGGGAGCTGTTTTTT
cdr3_aa: CASRNQPGQGHTGELFF

v_call: TRBV4-2
d_call: TRBD2
j_call: TRBJ2-1
clone_size: -
cdr3_nt: TGTGCCAGCAGCCATACAGGGACTAGCGGCTCCTCCTACAATGAGCAGTTCTTC
cdr3_aa: CASSHTGTSGSSYNEQFF

v_call: TRBV7-6
d_call: TRBD2
j_call: TRBJ2-1
clone_size: few
cdr3_nt: TGTGCCAGCAGCTTGACTAGCGGGGAATACAATGAGCAGTTCTTC
cdr3_aa: CASSLTSGEYNEQFF

v_call: TRBV4-2
d_call: -
j_call: TRBJ2-2
clone_size: many
cdr3_nt: TGTGCCAGCAGCCCAACCCATACCACGAACACCGGGGAGCTGTTTTTT
cdr3_aa: CASSPTHTTNTGELFF

v_call: TRBV18
d_call: -
j_call: TRBJ1-1
clone_size: -
cdr3_nt: TGTGCCAGCTCCCCAGACTTAAACACTGTAGCTTTCTTT
cdr3_aa: CASSPDLNTVAFF

v_call: TRBV30
d_call: TRBD1
j_call: TRBJ2-1
clone_size: few
cdr3_nt: TGTGCCTGGAAACAGGGGGTTTACGACAATGAGCAGTTCTTC
cdr3_aa: CAWKQGVYDNEQFF

v_call: TRBV20-1
d_call: -
j_call: TRBJ2-5
clone_size: once
cdr3_nt: TGCAGTGCTAGGGTTGGCGGGACTGAGACCCAGTACTTC
cdr3_aa: CSARVGGTETQYF

v_call: TRBV9
d_call: TRBD1
j_call: TRBJ2-2
clone_size: -
cdr3_nt: TGTGCCAGCAGCGCAGCCGGGACAGGGGAGTTCGGGGAGCTGTTTTTT
cdr3_aa: CASSAAGTGEFGELFF

v_call: TRBV9
d_call: -
j_call: TRBJ2-3
clone_size: -
cdr3_nt: TGTGCCAGCGGCCGGTCGCTCCTCACAGATACGCAGTATTTT
cdr3_aa: CASGRSLLTDTQYF

v_call: TRBV15
d_call: -
j_call: TRBJ1-3
clone_size: few
cdr3_nt: TGTGCCACCAGCAGAGATGGAACTAGAAACACCATATATTTT
cdr3_aa: CATSRDGTRNTIYF

v_call: TRBV20-1
d_call: -
j_call: TRBJ1-5
clone_size: few
cdr3_nt: TGCAGTGCTGATATGGACGGGACGAAGCCCCAGCATTTT
cdr3_aa: CSADMDGTKPQHF

v_call: TRBV7-2
d_call: TRBD2
j_call: TRBJ2-5
clone_size: -
cdr3_nt: TGTGCCAGCAGCTTAGACCCTAGCGGGAGGGGGGAGACCCAGTACTTC
cdr3_aa: CASSLDPSGRGETQYF

v_call: TRBV11-2
d_call: -
j_call: TRBJ1-1
clone_size: few
cdr3_nt: TGTGCCAGCAGCATGGGGGTAACTGAAGCTTTCTTT
cdr3_aa: CASSMGVTEAFF

v_call: TRBV12-3/TRBV12-4
d_call: TRBD2
j_call: TRBJ2-1
clone_size: -
cdr3_nt: TGTGCCAGCAGCGCGGGACTAGCGGGATGGGATGAGCAGTTCTTC
cdr3_aa: CASSAGLAGWDEQFF

v_call: TRBV3-1
d_call: -
j_call: TRBJ2-7
clone_size: few
cdr3_nt: TGTGCCAGCAGCCAACCGGATCGCGAGCAGTACTTC
cdr3_aa: CASSQPDREQYF

v_call: TRBV20-1
d_call: -
j_call: TRBJ2-5
clone_size: few
cdr3_nt: TGCAGTGCTTCAGCCCGCGGCAGGGAGACCCAGTACTTC
cdr3_aa: CSASARGRETQYF

v_call: TRBV20-1
d_call: TRBD2
j_call: TRBJ2-1
clone_size: -
cdr3_nt: TGCAGTTTCTGGGTAGCGGGAGGGACTCCCTACAATGAGCAGTTCTTC
cdr3_aa: CSFWVAGGTPYNEQFF

v_call: TRBV7-2
d_call: -
j_call: TRBJ2-7
clone_size: few
cdr3_nt: TGTGCCAGCAGCTCCCTGGGGGAGAGCTTCTCCTACGAGCAGTACTTC
cdr3_aa: CASSSLGESFSYEQYF

v_call: TRBV19
d_call: -
j_call: TRBJ2-1
clone_size: -
cdr3_nt: TGTGCCAGTAGTCAGACATCGGCTCGTGGGGCTGAGCAGTTCTTC
cdr3_aa: CASSQTSARGAEQFF

v_call: TRBV7-2
d_call: -
j_call: TRBJ2-5
clone_size: few
cdr3_nt: TGTGCCAGCAGCGACGGAGGGGGGGCATTCGAGACCCAGTACTTC
cdr3_aa: CASSDGGGAFETQYF

v_call: TRBV5-6
d_call: TRBD1
j_call: TRBJ2-3
clone_size: -
cdr3_nt: TGTGCCAGCAGCCCCGACTGGACAGGTTTGGATACGCAGTATTTT
cdr3_aa: CASSPDWTGLDTQYF

v_call: TRBV4-2
d_call: -
j_call: TRBJ2-2
clone_size: few
cdr3_nt: TGTGCCAGCAGCCAAGTACCCCGGGAGCACACCGGGGAGCTGTTTTTT
cdr3_aa: CASSQVPREHTGELFF

v_call: TRBV6-1
d_call: -
j_call: TRBJ1-1
clone_size: few
cdr3_nt: TGTGCCAGCAGCCCCCGCTCAGGGACCCTGAACACTGAAGCTTTCTTT
cdr3_aa: CASSPRSGTLNTEAFF

v_call: TRBV7-9
d_call: TRBD1
j_call: TRBJ2-5
clone_size: -
cdr3_nt: TGTGCCAGCAGCCGTGGCCATGGGGACAGAGAGACCCAGTACTTC
cdr3_aa: CASSRGHGDRETQYF

v_call: TRBV19
d_call: TRBD2
j_call: TRBJ2-1
clone_size: -
cdr3_nt: TGTGCCAGTAGTTTCACTAGCGGGATAAACAATGAGCAGTTCTTC
cdr3_aa: CASSFTSGINNEQFF

v_call: TRBV7-2
d_call: -
j_call: TRBJ2-7
clone_size: -
cdr3_nt: TGTGCCAGCAGCTTAAGTCAGGTTGGCTACGAGCAGTACTTC
cdr3_aa: CASSLSQVGYEQYF

v_call: TRBV5-1
d_call: -
j_call: TRBJ1-2
clone_size: few
cdr3_nt: TGCGCCAGCAGCTCCGATCCTTTCACAGGGAGAAGTGGCTACACCTTC
cdr3_aa: CASSSDPFTGRSGYTF

v_call: TRBV25-1
d_call: TRBD1
j_call: TRBJ2-5
clone_size: few
cdr3_nt: TGTGCCAGCAGTGATCAAAGGGGGCTTGAGGAGACCCAGTACTTC
cdr3_aa: CASSDQRGLEETQYF

v_call: TRBV12-3/TRBV12-4
d_call: -
j_call: TRBJ2-7
clone_size: few
cdr3_nt: TGTGCCAGCAGTTGGGACATCTACGAGCAGTACTTC
cdr3_aa: CASSWDIYEQYF